Listed here are 10 T cell receptor beta chains from one sample, sequenced in a study of OX40 agonist ivuxolimab in advanced cancers. Libraries were made using the immunoSEQ multiplex PCR assay. Entries here come from immuneACCESS through TCRdb and include only in-frame sequences with V and J called. Some clones fail to appear in such tables; in the studies checked, an unresolved V gene covers under half of the shortfall, and the cause of the remainder is unknown. The sample contains 8,000 or so clones, around 91% of them found a single time. Jointly, the top ten make up around 4.4% of the sample. Here the sequenced sample was CD4+ or CD8+ T cells sorted from blood, taken in a trial of the OX40 agonist ivuxolimab. These receptors originate from an adult with an advanced solid tumor such as melanoma, head and neck, liver or kidney cancer.

This clone was seen a single time. The chain uses TRBV15 and TRBJ2-1, with 9 bases fitting TRBD2. The junction had 12 bases not matched to a gene; V was cut back by 8 bases and J by 7 bases. The CDR3 sequence is 15 residues long. Germline CDR1 reads LNHNV; CDR2 reads YYDKDF (reference sequence). The CDR3 spells CATRFGSGRANEQFF. CDR3 nucleotides: TGTGCCACCCGGTTTGGTAGCGGGAGAGCGAATGAGCAGTTCTTC.

The rearrangement uses TRBV2 and TRBJ2-3, with D unclear. Germline CDR1 and CDR2: SNHLY and FYNNEI. V lost 6 bases and J 2 bases, leaving 6 bases between the germline ends. This CDR3 has 12 amino acids. The CDR3 DNA reads as TGTGCCAGCAGCCCTTACACAGATACGCAGTATTTT. Its translation: CASSPYTDTQYF.

J is TRBJ2-3 and V is TRBV29-1; TRBD2 is a possible D gene (6 bases). Trimming removed 5 bases at V and 4 bases at J, with 10 bases between. The CDR3 consists of 12 residues. Germline loops: CDR1 SQVTM, CDR2 ANQGSEA. In DNA, the CDR3 is TGCAGCGTTTACGGAGGGGCAGATACGCAGTATTTT. Translating it yields CSVYGGADTQYF.

This clone turned up a few times. V usage is TRBV5-1 and J usage is TRBJ2-5; 10 bases are a match to TRBD2. The germline CDR1 and CDR2 sequences are SGHRS and YFSETQ. This CDR3 region has 17 residues. J lost 2 bases, V lost 4 bases, and 11 bases had no gene match. The CDR3 reads CASSQTTIAGGQETQYF. In DNA form, the CDR3 reads TGCGCCAGCAGCCAGACGACCATAGCGGGGGGACAAGAGACCCAGTACTTC.

This chain joins TRBV4-2 and TRBJ1-2; a possible D gene is TRBD1 (5 bases). CDR3 size: 15 residues. V was pared by 0 bases and J by 3 bases, with 11 bases between. Looked up from germline, CDR1 is LGHNA and CDR2 is YNFKEQ. The CDR3 DNA reads TGTGCCAGCAGCCAAGACCCGACAGAATACTATGGCTACACCTTC. Residues: CASSQDPTEYYGYTF.

DNA for the CDR3: TGTGCCAGCTCAGAGAACGCAGGGGCGGGAGAGCAGTACGTC. Translated, it gives CASSENAGAGEQYV. The genes are TRBV18 and TRBJ2-7; tentatively, D is TRBD1 or TRBD2 (6 bases each). V was pared by 5 bases and J by 7 bases, with 18 bases between. This CDR3 region has 14 residues. Per the germline V gene, CDR1 is KGHSH and CDR2 is LQKENI.

This clone was observed a single time. This chain joins TRBV5-1 and TRBJ2-1; tentative D call: TRBD1 (5 bases). CDR1 SGHRS and CDR2 YFSETQ come from the germline V gene. This CDR3 is 14 amino acids long. Trimming left V 3 bases short and J 7 bases short, with 14 bases between. The CDR3 sequence is CASSSATVTNEQFF. DNA for the CDR3: TGCGCCAGCAGCTCAGCGACAGTAACAAATGAGCAGTTCTTC.

This clone was detected once. The chain employs TRBV18 and TRBJ2-5; tentative D call: TRBD2 (6 bases). This CDR3 has 14 amino acids. CDR1 and CDR2 from the germline V gene are KGHSH and LQKENI. V dropped 3 bases and J dropped 4 bases, with 12 bases sitting between them. For the CDR3, the DNA is TGTGCCAGCTCACCGGCTACCGGGAGAGAGACCCAGTACTTC. Translated, it gives CASSPATGRETQYF.

The sample holds one count of this clone. This chain's CDR3 is CASSLVGREQFEQYV. In DNA, the CDR3 is TGTGCCAGCAGCTTGGTTGGCAGGGAACAATTTGAGCAGTACGTC. The chain links TRBV5-6 to TRBJ2-7, with a tentative D call TRBD1 (5 bases). There are 15 residues in the CDR3. Germline V gene lookup returns CDR1 SGHDT and CDR2 YYEEEE. Trimming pared 0 bases from V and 7 bases from J, leaving 17 bases between.

Here the CDR3 reads CASSPLGATNEKLFF. Written as DNA, the CDR3 is TGTGCCAGCTCACCACTGGGTGCAACTAATGAAAAACTGTTTTTT. The gene calls are TRBV18 and TRBJ1-4; D unresolved. Trimming took off 1 base at V and 0 bases at J, with 6 bases between the two ends. This CDR3 has 15 amino acids. Germline-derived CDR1 and CDR2 are KGHSH and LQKENI.